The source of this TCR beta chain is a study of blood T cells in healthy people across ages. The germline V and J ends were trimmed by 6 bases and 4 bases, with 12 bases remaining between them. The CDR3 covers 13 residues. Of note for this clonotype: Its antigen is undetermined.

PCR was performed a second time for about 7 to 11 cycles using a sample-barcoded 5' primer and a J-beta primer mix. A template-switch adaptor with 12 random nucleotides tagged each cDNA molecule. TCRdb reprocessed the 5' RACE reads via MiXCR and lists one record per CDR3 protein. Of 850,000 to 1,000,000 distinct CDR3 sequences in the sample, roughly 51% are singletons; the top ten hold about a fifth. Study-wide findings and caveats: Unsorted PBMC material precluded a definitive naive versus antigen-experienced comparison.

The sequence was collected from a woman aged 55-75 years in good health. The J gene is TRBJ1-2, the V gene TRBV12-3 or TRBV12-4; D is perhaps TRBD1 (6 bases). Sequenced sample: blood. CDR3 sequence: CASSTTGFYGYTF. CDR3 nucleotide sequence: TGTGCCAGCAGCACCACAGGGTTCTATGGCTACACCTTC.